The rows below give T cell receptor beta chains drawn from one sample of a study of cytotoxic CD8 clonotypes in ibrutinib-treated CLL. Sequencing used immunoSEQ multiplex PCR; TCRdb keeps in-frame clones, though not all of them. The table has roughly 15,000 clones, 64% seen once. Sequenced here: PBMCs, sampled before ibrutinib treatment. The receptors derive from a human donor with chronic lymphocytic leukemia. Each CDR3 is given with its conserved first and last residue. D genes are given only for firm matches. Some rows mark clone size as missing; the rest say once, few, many or name a class of expanded clone.

clone size: .; J gene: TRBJ1-1; V gene: TRBV5-6; D gene: .; CDR3 DNA: TGTGCCAGCAGCTTGGGAGTCTACTTGAACACTGAAGCTTTCTTT; CDR3 protein: CASSLGVYLNTEAFF
clone size: few; J gene: TRBJ1-2; V gene: TRBV2; D gene: .; CDR3 DNA: TGTGCCAGCAGTGAAGGGCCAGGGAACTATGGCTACACCTTC; CDR3 protein: CASSEGPGNYGYTF
clone size: .; J gene: TRBJ2-1; V gene: TRBV29-1; D gene: .; CDR3 DNA: TGCAGCGCCCTTGGGGGGGGCCGATTAGGGGAGCAGTTCTTC; CDR3 protein: CSALGGGRLGEQFF
clone size: .; J gene: TRBJ2-1; V gene: TRBV7-6; D gene: .; CDR3 DNA: TGTGCCAGCAGCTCCCAAACAGGAGAGCAGTTCTTC; CDR3 protein: CASSSQTGEQFF
clone size: few; J gene: TRBJ2-1; V gene: TRBV9; D gene: TRBD2; CDR3 DNA: TGTGCCAGCAGCGGAGCCGAGCGGGGGATTTACAATGAGCAGTTCTTC; CDR3 protein: CASSGAERGIYNEQFF
clone size: .; J gene: TRBJ1-1; V gene: TRBV5-4; D gene: .; CDR3 DNA: TGTGCCAGCACCTTGGGCACTGAAGCTTTCTTT; CDR3 protein: CASTLGTEAFF
clone size: .; J gene: TRBJ1-1; V gene: TRBV5-4; D gene: .; CDR3 DNA: TGTGCCAGCAGCTTGGCCAGGGGCCAGTTGGAGGCTTTCTTT; CDR3 protein: CASSLARGQLEAFF
clone size: few; J gene: TRBJ1-3; V gene: TRBV7-8; D gene: .; CDR3 DNA: TGTGCCAGCAGCCCCTCACTCCAGAGCTCTGGAAACACCATATATTTT; CDR3 protein: CASSPSLQSSGNTIYF
clone size: few; J gene: TRBJ1-5; V gene: TRBV2; D gene: .; CDR3 DNA: TGTGCCAGCCAAGACAGGAGCAATCAGCCCCAGCATTTT; CDR3 protein: CASQDRSNQPQHF
clone size: .; J gene: TRBJ2-7; V gene: TRBV11-3; D gene: .; CDR3 DNA: TGTGCCAGCAGCTTAGATGGCGCGGCAGGAGTCGACGAGCAGTACTTC; CDR3 protein: CASSLDGAAGVDEQYF
clone size: .; J gene: TRBJ2-7; V gene: TRBV10-1; D gene: .; CDR3 DNA: TGCGCCAGCAGTGAGGGACAGGAGGGGGAGGTCGAGCAGTACTTC; CDR3 protein: CASSEGQEGEVEQYF
clone size: .; J gene: TRBJ1-5; V gene: TRBV5-8; D gene: .; CDR3 DNA: TGTGCCAGCAGCTTGAGAGATTATAGCAATCAGCCCCAGCATTTT; CDR3 protein: CASSLRDYSNQPQHF
clone size: .; J gene: TRBJ1-5; V gene: TRBV18; D gene: .; CDR3 DNA: TGTGCCAGCTCACCACCCGAAACAGGGAGAGGTCAGCCCCAGCATTTT; CDR3 protein: CASSPPETGRGQPQHF
clone size: .; J gene: TRBJ2-1; V gene: TRBV7-9; D gene: .; CDR3 DNA: TGTGCCAGCAGCTTAGAGGGTGAGCAGTTCTTC; CDR3 protein: CASSLEGEQFF
clone size: .; J gene: TRBJ1-5; V gene: TRBV18; D gene: .; CDR3 DNA: TGTGCCAGCTCACCCGGACGGGTGAATCAGCCCCAGCATTTT; CDR3 protein: CASSPGRVNQPQHF
clone size: .; J gene: TRBJ2-3; V gene: TRBV18; D gene: .; CDR3 DNA: TGTGCCAGCTCACCCGACGGTGGTATAACGCAGTATTTT; CDR3 protein: CASSPDGGITQYF
clone size: few; J gene: TRBJ1-2; V gene: TRBV29-1; D gene: .; CDR3 DNA: TGCAGCGTTGACGGGGGCCCAGGTGGCTACACCTTC; CDR3 protein: CSVDGGPGGYTF
clone size: .; J gene: TRBJ1-1; V gene: TRBV7-6; D gene: .; CDR3 DNA: TGTGCCAGCAGCTTAGAGTCCCTAATGAACACTGAAGCTTTCTTT; CDR3 protein: CASSLESLMNTEAFF
clone size: .; J gene: TRBJ1-4; V gene: TRBV2; D gene: .; CDR3 DNA: TGTGCCAGCAGGGCAACTAATGAAAAACTGTTTTTT; CDR3 protein: CASRATNEKLFF
clone size: once; J gene: TRBJ2-2; V gene: TRBV2; D gene: TRBD1; CDR3 DNA: TGTGCCAGCAGTGGACAGGGGGCAGGGAACACCGGGGAGCTGTTTTTT; CDR3 protein: CASSGQGAGNTGELFF
clone size: .; J gene: TRBJ1-6; V gene: TRBV6-5; D gene: TRBD1; CDR3 DNA: TGTGCCAGCAGCGCACAGGGGGCCTTTAATTCACCCCTCCACTTT; CDR3 protein: CASSAQGAFNSPLHF
clone size: .; J gene: TRBJ2-3; V gene: TRBV10-2; D gene: TRBD1; CDR3 DNA: TGCGCCAGCAGTGTGTATTGGGACAGGATATCTAGCACAGATACGCAGTATTTT; CDR3 protein: CASSVYWDRISSTDTQYF
clone size: .; J gene: TRBJ1-1; V gene: TRBV29-1; D gene: .; CDR3 DNA: TGCAGCGTCTCCCCGATGAACACTGAAGCTTTCTTT; CDR3 protein: CSVSPMNTEAFF
clone size: .; J gene: TRBJ2-1; V gene: TRBV18; D gene: TRBD2; CDR3 DNA: TGTGCCAGCTCACCATTCCAGGGCGGGGGTCACAATGAGCAGTTCTTC; CDR3 protein: CASSPFQGGGHNEQFF
clone size: once; J gene: TRBJ1-4; V gene: TRBV7-9; D gene: .; CDR3 DNA: TGTGCCAGCAGCTTAGGTCTGGCTAATGAAAAACTGTTTTTT; CDR3 protein: CASSLGLANEKLFF
clone size: few; J gene: TRBJ1-1; V gene: TRBV5-1; D gene: .; CDR3 DNA: TGCGCCAGCAGGAGGGGTGAGGTGACATCCTCCCAAGAAGCTTTCTTT; CDR3 protein: CASRRGEVTSSQEAFF
clone size: .; J gene: TRBJ2-2; V gene: TRBV15; D gene: .; CDR3 DNA: TGTGCCACCAGCAGAGATCGGGGGAACAGAGGCACCGGGGAGCTGTTTTTT; CDR3 protein: CATSRDRGNRGTGELFF
clone size: .; J gene: TRBJ1-2; V gene: TRBV5-4; D gene: .; CDR3 DNA: TGTGCCAGCAGATCAGTACAGAATTACTATGGCTACACCTTC; CDR3 protein: CASRSVQNYYGYTF
clone size: .; J gene: TRBJ1-1; V gene: TRBV10-3; D gene: .; CDR3 DNA: TGTGCCATCACCCGGGGAGAGGAGGACACTGAAGCTTTCTTT; CDR3 protein: CAITRGEEDTEAFF
clone size: .; J gene: TRBJ1-1; V gene: TRBV19; D gene: TRBD1; CDR3 DNA: TGTGCCAGTAGTATAGATGGGACAGGGGCCACTGAAGCTTTCTTT; CDR3 protein: CASSIDGTGATEAFF
clone size: .; J gene: TRBJ2-7; V gene: TRBV5-4; D gene: .; CDR3 DNA: TGTGCCAGCAGCTTCGGACGGAACTACGAGCAGTACTTC; CDR3 protein: CASSFGRNYEQYF
clone size: .; J gene: TRBJ1-1; V gene: TRBV5-1; D gene: .; CDR3 DNA: TGCGCCAGCAGCTTAATCGGCCGGCGGGTCGGCACTGAAGCTTTCTTT; CDR3 protein: CASSLIGRRVGTEAFF
clone size: .; J gene: TRBJ2-3; V gene: TRBV7-9; D gene: .; CDR3 DNA: TGTGCCAGCAGTGGTGGGGGGATAAGCACAGATACGCAGTATTTT; CDR3 protein: CASSGGGISTDTQYF